The next 18 T cell receptor beta chains were all read from a single sample in a study of PD-1 blockade in classical Hodgkin lymphoma. Patients all relapsed after autologous stem cell transplantation, and there was variation in brentuximab vedotin exposure. Here immunoSEQ multiplex PCR was the method, and the copy in TCRdb shows in-frame clones only, minus some. The sample has approximately 12,000 clones; around 80% are singletons. The input for sequencing was peripheral blood mononuclear cells (PBMCs), taken before the second cycle of nivolumab. All receptors derive from a human donor with classical Hodgkin lymphoma.

V and J are TRBV5-6 and TRBJ2-5; no clear D. V was shortened by 1 base and J by 11 bases, with 9 bases between the two germline ends. Germline V gives CDR1 SGHDT, CDR2 YYEEEE. This CDR3 comprises 11 residues. The CDR3 DNA reads as TGTGCCAGCAGCTTGTCAGGTACACAGTACTTC. Translation: CASSLSGTQYF.

V gene TRBV5-4 combines with J gene TRBJ2-2; 12 bases map to TRBD2. The CDR3 consists of 16 residues. V gave up 4 bases and J gave up 3 bases; unmatched junction bases: 4. Germline CDR1 SGHNT, CDR2 YYREEE (reference sequence). The CDR3 DNA reads as TGTGCCAGCAGCCTCGGACTAGCGGGATACACCGGGGAGCTGTTTTTT. Its protein product is CASSLGLAGYTGELFF. Based on the CDR3 plus reference TRBV5-4 and TRBJ2-2, the full variable domain is ETGVTQSPTHLIKTRGQQVTLRCSSQSGHNTVSWYQQALGQGPQFIFQYYREEENGRGNFPPRFSGLQFPNYSSELNVNALELDDSALYLCASSLGLAGYTGELFFGEGSRLTVL.

V and J are TRBV7-9 and TRBJ2-2, with TRBD1 identical over 7 bases. The trim removed 2 bases at V and 6 bases at J, leaving 3 bases unmatched. CDR1 is SEHNR and CDR2 is FQNEAQ in the germline V gene (reference sequence). This CDR3 spans 14 amino acids. CDR3 residues: CASSLRQGSGELFF. In DNA form, the CDR3 reads TGTGCCAGCAGCTTAAGACAGGGTTCCGGGGAGCTGTTTTTT.

There are a few counts of this clone. The chain carries TRBV19 and TRBJ2-2; TRBD1 agrees at 11 bases. The J segment lost 4 bases and the V segment lost 6 bases, leaving 13 bases of the junction unmatched. This CDR3 has 18 amino acids. The germline V gene encodes CDR1 LNHDA and CDR2 SQIVND (reference sequence). Here the CDR3 reads CASSPQVTGTGGTGELFF. The CDR3 bases are TGTGCCAGTAGCCCCCAAGTCACCGGGACAGGGGGCACCGGGGAGCTGTTTTTT.

The chain couples TRBV10-1 to TRBJ2-5; 11 bases fit TRBD2. The CDR3 extends over 16 amino acids. With V trimmed by 2 bases and J by 5 bases, 7 bases remained unmatched. Germline loops: CDR1 WNHNN, CDR2 SYGVQD (reference sequence). The DNA for the CDR3 is TGCGCCAGCAGTGAGACAACTAGCGGGAGCAGGGAGACCCAGTACTTC. It encodes CASSETTSGSRETQYF.

A few counts support this clone. V usage is TRBV7-9 and J usage is TRBJ2-7, with 9 nucleotides matching TRBD1. The CDR3 sequence is 13 residues long. The V gene's germline CDR1 is SEHNR and CDR2 FQNEAQ (reference sequence). The V and J ends lost 5 bases and 13 bases, in that order; junction bases with no gene match: 12. In DNA form, the CDR3 reads TGTGCCAGCAGCCCTGCGGATCGGGACAGGGAATACTTC. Residues: CASSPADRDREYF.

The rearrangement uses TRBV18 and TRBJ1-1, with D maybe TRBD1 (5 bases). The length of the CDR3 is 14 residues. Germline V gives CDR1 KGHSH, CDR2 LQKENI. With 3 bases removed from V and 1 base from J, the gap between germline ends came to 9 bases. CDR3 sequence reads: CASSPIGGNTEAFF. The CDR3 coding sequence is TGTGCCAGCTCACCTATCGGGGGGAACACTGAAGCTTTCTTT.

The CDR3, as DNA: TGTGCCAGCAGCTCTGAAAGCTACGAGCAGTACTTC. This encodes CASSSESYEQYF. The chain combines TRBV13 with TRBJ2-7; no clear D gene. Germline CDR1 and CDR2: PRHDT and FYEKMQ (reference sequence). This CDR3 comprises 12 residues. V gave up 4 bases and J gave up 3 bases, with 7 bases separating them.

This rearrangement joins TRBV4-1 to TRBJ2-7; D remains ambiguous. This CDR3 has 19 residues. Germline CDR1 reads MGHRA; CDR2 reads YSYEKL. The V and J ends lost 3 bases and 0 bases respectively, with 24 bases between them. CDR3 loop: CASSQFYYGRAAASYEQYF. CDR3 nucleotide sequence: TGCGCCAGCAGCCAGTTCTACTACGGAAGGGCAGCAGCCTCCTACGAGCAGTACTTC.

The chain couples TRBV7-6 to TRBJ1-1; D is possibly TRBD1 (6 bases). Trimming took 6 bases from V and 4 from J, leaving 18 bases between them. The CDR3 spans 15 residues. Germline V CDR1 and CDR2: SGHVS, FNYEAQ. The CDR3 is CASSTTQGGGTEAFF. DNA for the CDR3: TGTGCCAGCAGTACCACGCAGGGAGGGGGCACTGAAGCTTTCTTT.

This clone came up once. The chain links TRBV13 to TRBJ1-2; 7 nucleotides agree with TRBD1. This CDR3 comprises 13 residues. Germline CDR1 reads PRHDT; CDR2 reads FYEKMQ (reference sequence). Trimming at V came to 8 bases and at J to 7 bases, leaving 10 bases not matched to a gene. The CDR3 is CASLGQEAFGYTF. DNA for the CDR3: TGTGCCAGCCTTGGACAGGAGGCCTTTGGCTACACCTTC.

The CDR3 sequence is CASSLWTGDGYTF. DNA for the CDR3: TGTGCCAGCAGTTTGTGGACAGGGGATGGCTACACCTTC. The chain combines TRBV28 with TRBJ1-2, with 9 bases aligning to TRBD1. Germline trimming cut 3 bases from V and 6 bases from J; bases unmatched to any gene: 2. Germline CDR1 is MDHEN and CDR2 is SYDVKM. This CDR3 has 13 amino acids.

This chain uses TRBV27 with TRBJ1-5; TRBD1 aligns across 7 bases. This CDR3 has 20 residues. Looked up from germline, CDR1 is MNHEY and CDR2 is SMNVEV (reference sequence). Losses at the gene ends were 5 bases for V and 3 bases for J; bases not matched to a gene: 22. This CDR3 is CASSPRKGPIQGRANQPQHF. CDR3 sequence (DNA): TGTGCCAGCAGTCCCCGTAAGGGACCTATACAGGGGAGAGCCAATCAGCCCCAGCATTTT.

DNA of the CDR3: TGTGCCAGCAGCTTAGGCCCCATTCTTCGCGAGCAGTACTTC. It specifies CASSLGPILREQYF. This sequence joins TRBV7-2 and TRBJ2-7; the D is unclear. The CDR3 length is 14 residues. Trimming shortened V by 1 base and J by 6 bases, and 13 bases separated the two germline ends. CDR1 is SGHTA and CDR2 is FQGNSA in the germline V gene.

V is TRBV19 and J is TRBJ1-1; unclear D gene. The CDR3 is 13 residues long. Germline lookup yields CDR1 LNHDA and CDR2 SQIVND (reference sequence). Trimming took 8 bases from V and 1 from J, leaving 11 bases between them. The CDR3 region is CASSETANTEAFF. DNA of the CDR3: TGTGCCAGTTCAGAGACCGCGAACACTGAAGCTTTCTTT.

The rearrangement uses TRBV23-1 and TRBJ2-5; D is undetermined. TRBV23-1 is known as an ORF, though its function is uncertain. The length of the CDR3 is 11 residues. The germline V and J ends were trimmed by 5 bases and 1 base, with 2 bases remaining between them. CDR3 sequence (DNA): TGCGCCAGCAGTATCCAAGAGACCCAGTACTTC. It is translated as CASSIQETQYF.

This clone turned up a few times. The gene calls are TRBV5-1 and TRBJ1-2; D might be TRBD1 (5 bases). Trimming cost V 4 bases and J 5 bases, with 12 bases left between them. CDR1 is SGHRS and CDR2 is YFSETQ in the germline V gene. CDR3 size: 13 residues. Here the CDR3 DNA reads TGCGCCAGCAGCCCGGAGGGGACTTATGGCTACACCTTC. Protein product: CASSPEGTYGYTF. The full variable domain, completed using reference TRBV5-1 and TRBJ1-2, is KAGVTQTPRYLIKTRGQQVTLSCSPISGHRSVSWYQQTPGQGLQFLFEYFSETQRNKGNFPGRFSGRQFSNSRSEMNVSTLELGDSALYLCASSPEGTYGYTFGSGTRLTVV.

The CDR3: CASSPGQGLTYNEQFF. CDR3 nucleotides: TGCGCCAGCAGCCCAGGACAGGGGTTAACCTACAATGAGCAGTTCTTC. This sequence joins TRBV5-1 and TRBJ2-1; TRBD1 aligns across 9 bases. CDR1 SGHRS and CDR2 YFSETQ come from the germline V gene. The CDR3 spans 16 residues. Losses at the gene ends were 4 bases for V and 2 bases for J; bases not matched to a gene: 7.